The present T cell receptor (beta chain) was sequenced within a study of shared clonotypes between healthy human individuals. Study-wide findings and caveats: Generation of non-shared clonotypes was less probable than generation of clonotypes shared by all four donors.

Methods used by the authors: With immunoSEQ giving junction-only sequences and no quality scores, filtering differed. The method was immunoSEQ multiplex PCR; TCRdb's version includes in-frame clones alone and lacks a portion of them. V and J calls and clone size are those listed in that table; D and trimming were worked out from the DNA. The table lists over 1.4 million clones, roughly 96% of them singletons. Per germline, CDR1 SGDLS and CDR2 YYNGEE. There are 16 residues in the CDR3. V was clipped by 0 bases and J by 3 bases, with 15 bases between them. About this clone: The antigen is undetermined.

The chain uses TRBV9 and TRBJ1-1; weak D call: TRBD1 (5 bases). This clonotype originated in a man aged 30 to 39 in good health. Sequencing was performed on naive CD4+ T cells sorted from blood. This sample's subset: CD45RA+ positively selected. The CDR3 sequence is CASSVGGRVGDTEAFF. The CDR3 coding sequence is TGTGCCAGCAGCGTAGGGGGCAGGGTCGGGGACACTGAAGCTTTCTTT.